This T cell receptor beta chain was sequenced in a study of shared clonotypes between healthy human individuals. Points from the study as a whole: Donor scarcity curtailed the genetic and exposure-history diversity represented herein.

This CDR3 is built from 10 residues. V was trimmed by 8 bases and J by 7 bases, leaving 9 bases between them. The germline V gene encodes CDR1 DFQATT and CDR2 SNEGSKA (reference sequence). The assay was immunoSEQ multiplex PCR, and TCRdb's table has in-frame clones only and misses some. The repertoire holds a few million clones, with 85% to 95% as singletons. A word on this clone: The antigen is undetermined.

Specimen: naive CD4+ T cells from PBMCs. Subset reported: CD45RA+ positively selected. J is TRBJ2-1 and V is TRBV20-1; tentatively, D is TRBD1 or TRBD2 (5 bases each). This TCR came from a man aged 18 to 29 in good health. Some clones in this sample may be carry-over from other donors' samples. For the CDR3, the DNA is TGCAGTCTGGGGACGAATGAGCAGTTCTTC. Translation: CSLGTNEQFF.